This entry is about one T cell receptor beta chain. Its target is not known. This record comes from a study of blood T cells in healthy people across ages. Notes on the study in general: Getting older went along with TCR beta diversity per million T cells dropping roughly linearly.

CDR3 length: 19 amino acids. Trimming cost V 2 bases and J 4 bases; bases outside gene matches: 11. Germline CDR1 SEHNR, CDR2 FQNEAQ (reference sequence). Together with a sample-barcoded 5' primer, a J-beta primer mix was included in a second PCR lasting roughly 7 to 11 cycles. A 12-random-nucleotide template-switch adaptor tagged each cDNA molecule. In TCRdb, the 5' RACE reads were re-called with MiXCR into one record per CDR3 protein. The sample consists of around 2 million distinct CDR3 sequences, about two fifths of them appearing once. The donors, healthy Caucasians from Russia, were aged roughly 6 to 90.

V is TRBV7-9 and J is TRBJ2-3; 14 positions match TRBD2. The source of this sequence is a human donor in good health. Source material: blood. The CDR3 spells CASSLISTSGGALADTQYF. In DNA, the CDR3 is TGTGCCAGCAGCTTAATTTCGACTAGCGGGGGGGCTTTAGCAGATACGCAGTATTTT.